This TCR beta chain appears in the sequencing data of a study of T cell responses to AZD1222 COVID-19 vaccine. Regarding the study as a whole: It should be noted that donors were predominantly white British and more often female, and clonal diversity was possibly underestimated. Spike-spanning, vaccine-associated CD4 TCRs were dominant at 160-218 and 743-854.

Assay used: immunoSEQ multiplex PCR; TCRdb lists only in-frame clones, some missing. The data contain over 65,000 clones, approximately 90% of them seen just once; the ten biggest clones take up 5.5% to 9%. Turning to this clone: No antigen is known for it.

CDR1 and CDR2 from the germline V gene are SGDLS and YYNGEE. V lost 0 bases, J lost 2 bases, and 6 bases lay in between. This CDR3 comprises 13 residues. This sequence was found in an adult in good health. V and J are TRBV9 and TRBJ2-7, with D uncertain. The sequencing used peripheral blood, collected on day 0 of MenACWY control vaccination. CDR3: CASSVDNTYEQYF. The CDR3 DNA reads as TGTGCCAGCAGCGTAGACAACACCTACGAGCAGTACTTC. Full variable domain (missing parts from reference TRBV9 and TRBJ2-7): DSGVTQTPKHLITATGQRVTLRCSPRSGDLSVYWYQQSLDQGLQFLIQYYNGEERAKGNILERFSAQQFPDLHSELNLSSLELGDSALYFCASSVDNTYEQYFGPGTRLTVT.